A selection of T cell receptor beta chains follows, all from one sample in a study of Graves' ophthalmopathy and Graves' hyperthyroidism. Each CDR3 protein gets one entry after TCRdb re-called the multiplex PCR reads with MiXCR. The sample lists about 590,000 distinct CDR3 sequences, 35% to 45% seen once, with about 4% in the top ten. Sequencing was performed on peripheral blood or thyroid tissue (not recorded which). These receptor sequences come from an adult man with Graves' hyperthyroidism. Each CDR3 is given with its conserved first and last residue. Each record gives: CDR3 length, V gene, J gene, D gene, clone size, CDR3 DNA, CDR3 protein. D genes are given only for firm matches. Only some rows state a clone size, as once, few, many or a class for expanded clones.

CDR3 length: 15; V gene: TRBV24-1; J gene: TRBJ2-1; D gene: NA; clone size: NA; CDR3 DNA: TGTGCCACCAGTGGGGCACAGGGTTCGTACAATGAGCAGTTCTTC; CDR3 protein: CATSGAQGSYNEQFF
CDR3 length: 10; V gene: TRBV29-1; J gene: TRBJ2-5; D gene: NA; clone size: once; CDR3 DNA: TGCAGCGTGGGTCGGCAGTTACAGTACTTC; CDR3 protein: CSVGRQLQYF
CDR3 length: 13; V gene: TRBV2; J gene: TRBJ2-1; D gene: NA; clone size: few; CDR3 DNA: TGTGCCAGCAGCCTCGGGGGGCGTGAGAACCAGTTCTTC; CDR3 protein: CASSLGGRENQFF
CDR3 length: 13; V gene: TRBV30; J gene: TRBJ1-1; D gene: TRBD1; clone size: once; CDR3 DNA: TGTGCCTGGTTTAACAGGGGGAGGACTGAAGCTTTCTTT; CDR3 protein: CAWFNRGRTEAFF
CDR3 length: 18; V gene: TRBV7-9; J gene: TRBJ1-2; D gene: TRBD1; clone size: NA; CDR3 DNA: TGTGCCAGCAGCTACCCGGGACAGGGGAACGGGGAGCACTATGGCTACACCTTC; CDR3 protein: CASSYPGQGNGEHYGYTF
CDR3 length: 18; V gene: TRBV20-1; J gene: TRBJ2-3; D gene: NA; clone size: NA; CDR3 DNA: TGCAGTGCTAGTGTAGGACCAGATTCAACAAGGTACACAGATACGCAGTATTTT; CDR3 protein: CSASVGPDSTRYTDTQYF
CDR3 length: 15; V gene: TRBV12-3/TRBV12-4; J gene: TRBJ1-5; D gene: TRBD1; clone size: many; CDR3 DNA: TGTGCCAGCAGTTCAGCGGACAGGCCGGATCAGCCCCAGCATTTT; CDR3 protein: CASSSADRPDQPQHF
CDR3 length: 15; V gene: TRBV10-2; J gene: TRBJ2-3; D gene: NA; clone size: NA; CDR3 DNA: TGCGCCAGCAGCAGACTAGTGACGTCCACAGATACGCAGTATTTT; CDR3 protein: CASSRLVTSTDTQYF
CDR3 length: 15; V gene: TRBV11-3; J gene: TRBJ2-2; D gene: NA; clone size: few; CDR3 DNA: TGTGCCAGCAGCAGGGACGGACCCCTGGGCGGGGAGCTGTTTTTT; CDR3 protein: CASSRDGPLGGELFF
CDR3 length: 15; V gene: TRBV5-4; J gene: TRBJ1-1; D gene: TRBD1; clone size: NA; CDR3 DNA: TGTGCCAGCAGCATACCGGGACAGGAGAACACTGAAGCTTTCTTT; CDR3 protein: CASSIPGQENTEAFF
CDR3 length: 12; V gene: TRBV9; J gene: TRBJ1-4; D gene: TRBD1; clone size: NA; CDR3 DNA: TGTGCCGCACAGGGGGCGTTTGAAAAACTGTTTTTT; CDR3 protein: CAAQGAFEKLFF
CDR3 length: 9; V gene: TRBV19; J gene: TRBJ2-7; D gene: TRBD1; clone size: many; CDR3 DNA: TGTGTACAGGGGGACGAGCAGTACTTC; CDR3 protein: CVQGDEQYF
CDR3 length: 12; V gene: TRBV20-1; J gene: TRBJ1-2; D gene: NA; clone size: NA; CDR3 DNA: TGCAGTGCTAGAGTAGGGATTGATGGCTACACCTTC; CDR3 protein: CSARVGIDGYTF
CDR3 length: 14; V gene: TRBV9; J gene: TRBJ1-1; D gene: TRBD1; clone size: many; CDR3 DNA: TGTGCCAGCAGCGTTCAGGGGGGCAACACTGAAGCTTTCTTT; CDR3 protein: CASSVQGGNTEAFF
CDR3 length: 16; V gene: TRBV6-2/TRBV6-3; J gene: TRBJ2-5; D gene: TRBD2; clone size: NA; CDR3 DNA: TGTGCCAGCCGCAAACTAGCGGGGGGGCTCCGGGAGACCCAGTACTTC; CDR3 protein: CASRKLAGGLRETQYF
CDR3 length: 14; V gene: TRBV2; J gene: TRBJ1-5; D gene: TRBD1; clone size: many; CDR3 DNA: TGTGCCAGGGGTGGACAGGATAGCAATCAGCCCCAGCATTTT; CDR3 protein: CARGGQDSNQPQHF
CDR3 length: 12; V gene: TRBV7-9; J gene: TRBJ2-6; D gene: TRBD1; clone size: NA; CDR3 DNA: TGTGCCAGCAGCCTTGGACAGGGAACTGAAGCTTTC; CDR3 protein: CASSLGQGTEAF
CDR3 length: 13; V gene: TRBV6-6; J gene: TRBJ2-2; D gene: NA; clone size: many; CDR3 DNA: TGTGCCAGCAGTTACCTAGACACCGGGGAGCTGTTTTTT; CDR3 protein: CASSYLDTGELFF
CDR3 length: 15; V gene: TRBV12-3/TRBV12-4; J gene: TRBJ1-5; D gene: NA; clone size: many; CDR3 DNA: TGTGCCAGCAGTTTTCAAGGGTCTGGCAATCAGCCCCAGCATTTT; CDR3 protein: CASSFQGSGNQPQHF
CDR3 length: 13; V gene: TRBV12-3/TRBV12-4; J gene: TRBJ2-3; D gene: NA; clone size: few; CDR3 DNA: TGTGCCAGCAGTTTGGTAGTCGGCCATACGCAGTATTTT; CDR3 protein: CASSLVVGHTQYF
CDR3 length: 16; V gene: TRBV5-4; J gene: TRBJ1-4; D gene: NA; clone size: NA; CDR3 DNA: TGTGCCAGCAGCCAAGGGTTCGGGCCCGAGGGTGAAAAACTGTTTTTT; CDR3 protein: CASSQGFGPEGEKLFF
CDR3 length: 15; V gene: TRBV7-9; J gene: TRBJ2-1; D gene: NA; clone size: NA; CDR3 DNA: TGTGCCAGCAGCGCCTTGGATTCGGGGAACAATGAGCAGTTCTTC; CDR3 protein: CASSALDSGNNEQFF
CDR3 length: 17; V gene: TRBV7-9; J gene: TRBJ2-1; D gene: NA; clone size: NA; CDR3 DNA: TGTGCCAGCAGCTTAGCAATACAGAGGGACTCCTACAATGAGCAGTTCTTC; CDR3 protein: CASSLAIQRDSYNEQFF
CDR3 length: 16; V gene: TRBV11-2; J gene: TRBJ1-1; D gene: NA; clone size: NA; CDR3 DNA: TGTGCCAGCAGCTTAGTCGCTGGGGAGATGAACACTGAAGCTTTCTTT; CDR3 protein: CASSLVAGEMNTEAFF
CDR3 length: 14; V gene: TRBV7-3; J gene: TRBJ2-7; D gene: NA; clone size: NA; CDR3 DNA: TGTGCCAGCAGCCAAGAAGGGGGAACCTACGAGCAGTACTTC; CDR3 protein: CASSQEGGTYEQYF
CDR3 length: 13; V gene: TRBV5-1; J gene: TRBJ2-1; D gene: NA; clone size: NA; CDR3 DNA: TGCGCCAGCAGCGGCATTGAGGGTAAAGAGCAGTTCTTC; CDR3 protein: CASSGIEGKEQFF
CDR3 length: 15; V gene: TRBV15; J gene: TRBJ1-2; D gene: NA; clone size: NA; CDR3 DNA: TGTGCCAGCAGTTCCCCCGGGGTTTATGACGATGGCTACACCTTC; CDR3 protein: CASSSPGVYDDGYTF
CDR3 length: 13; V gene: TRBV7-2; J gene: TRBJ2-7; D gene: NA; clone size: NA; CDR3 DNA: TGTGCCAGCAGTACGGACCGAGGCGCCGGGGAGTACTTC; CDR3 protein: CASSTDRGAGEYF
CDR3 length: 13; V gene: TRBV3-1; J gene: TRBJ1-1; D gene: NA; clone size: NA; CDR3 DNA: TGTGCCAGCAGCCAAGGTTTGGCGGTTGAAGCTTTCTTT; CDR3 protein: CASSQGLAVEAFF
CDR3 length: 15; V gene: TRBV12-3/TRBV12-4; J gene: TRBJ1-6; D gene: TRBD1; clone size: few; CDR3 DNA: TGTGCCAGCAGTTTTTGGGACAGGGGGATTTCACCCCTCCACTTT; CDR3 protein: CASSFWDRGISPLHF
CDR3 length: 13; V gene: TRBV24-1; J gene: TRBJ1-4; D gene: NA; clone size: NA; CDR3 DNA: TGTGCCACCACTACGGGGGGGGGCGCGAAACTGTTTTTT; CDR3 protein: CATTTGGGAKLFF
CDR3 length: 17; V gene: TRBV2; J gene: TRBJ2-5; D gene: NA; clone size: NA; CDR3 DNA: TGTGCCAGCAAGGACAGCGTGAACACCGGGGGAGGGGAGACCCAGTACTTC; CDR3 protein: CASKDSVNTGGGETQYF
CDR3 length: 11; V gene: TRBV5-5; J gene: TRBJ2-7; D gene: NA; clone size: many; CDR3 DNA: TGTGCCAGCAGCTCTAATGGAGAGCAGTACTTC; CDR3 protein: CASSSNGEQYF
CDR3 length: 16; V gene: TRBV7-9; J gene: TRBJ2-3; D gene: TRBD2; clone size: NA; CDR3 DNA: TGTGCCAGCAGCTTAGCACTAGCGGGAGAGAGAGATATGCAGTATTTT; CDR3 protein: CASSLALAGERDMQYF
CDR3 length: 15; V gene: TRBV25-1; J gene: TRBJ1-5; D gene: TRBD1; clone size: NA; CDR3 DNA: TGTGCTAGAGCAGCGGGACAGGGAAGAATGGAGCCCCAGCATTTT; CDR3 protein: CARAAGQGRMEPQHF
CDR3 length: 15; V gene: TRBV19; J gene: TRBJ2-1; D gene: TRBD2; clone size: NA; CDR3 DNA: TGTGCCAGTACCTCTAGCGGGGGACCCTACAATGAGCAGTTCTTC; CDR3 protein: CASTSSGGPYNEQFF
CDR3 length: 15; V gene: TRBV6-5; J gene: TRBJ2-2; D gene: NA; clone size: many; CDR3 DNA: TGTGCCAGCAGTTACGACCCAACGGACACCGGGGAGCTGTTTTTT; CDR3 protein: CASSYDPTDTGELFF
CDR3 length: 14; V gene: TRBV7-2; J gene: TRBJ2-7; D gene: TRBD2; clone size: NA; CDR3 DNA: TGTGCCAGCAGCCCTCTTAGCGGGGCCTACGAGCAGTACTTC; CDR3 protein: CASSPLSGAYEQYF
CDR3 length: 13; V gene: TRBV9; J gene: TRBJ2-7; D gene: NA; clone size: NA; CDR3 DNA: TGTGCCAGCAGCGTAGGGGACAACCACGAGCAGTACTTC; CDR3 protein: CASSVGDNHEQYF
CDR3 length: 13; V gene: TRBV30; J gene: TRBJ1-2; D gene: NA; clone size: NA; CDR3 DNA: TGTGCCTGGAGTGAGGGCAGGGCCTATGGCTACACCTTC; CDR3 protein: CAWSEGRAYGYTF
CDR3 length: 14; V gene: TRBV5-6; J gene: TRBJ2-1; D gene: NA; clone size: NA; CDR3 DNA: TGTGCCAGCAGCTCGCCTCCTTTGGACAATGAGCAGTTCTTC; CDR3 protein: CASSSPPLDNEQFF
CDR3 length: 18; V gene: TRBV20-1; J gene: TRBJ1-4; D gene: TRBD1; clone size: few; CDR3 DNA: TGCAGTGCTAGAGATTCCTCGAGCGGGACAGCAACTAATGAAAAACTGTTTTTT; CDR3 protein: CSARDSSSGTATNEKLFF
CDR3 length: 13; V gene: TRBV5-1; J gene: TRBJ2-7; D gene: NA; clone size: NA; CDR3 DNA: TGCGCCAGCAGCCGGACTTTGGGCAATGAGCAGTACTTC; CDR3 protein: CASSRTLGNEQYF
CDR3 length: 13; V gene: TRBV7-8; J gene: TRBJ1-1; D gene: NA; clone size: many; CDR3 DNA: TGTGCCAGCAGCTCCATCCCCGGGACCGGAGCTTTCTTT; CDR3 protein: CASSSIPGTGAFF
CDR3 length: 14; V gene: TRBV10-1; J gene: TRBJ1-2; D gene: TRBD1; clone size: many; CDR3 DNA: TGCGCCAGCATTAAGGGGGCGATTAACTATGGCTACACCTTC; CDR3 protein: CASIKGAINYGYTF
CDR3 length: 15; V gene: TRBV2; J gene: TRBJ2-7; D gene: NA; clone size: many; CDR3 DNA: TGTGCCAGCAGTGAAGGGAAAGGGTTGGTCTCCGAGCAGTACTTC; CDR3 protein: CASSEGKGLVSEQYF
CDR3 length: 15; V gene: TRBV5-1; J gene: TRBJ1-6; D gene: NA; clone size: NA; CDR3 DNA: TGTGCCAGCAGCCAAGGGCAGACTCGGGGATCACCCCTCCACTTT; CDR3 protein: CASSQGQTRGSPLHF
CDR3 length: 13; V gene: TRBV15; J gene: TRBJ2-1; D gene: NA; clone size: NA; CDR3 DNA: TGTGCCACCTCTATCAGGGAGTACAATGAGCAGTTCTTC; CDR3 protein: CATSIREYNEQFF
CDR3 length: 14; V gene: TRBV25-1; J gene: TRBJ1-1; D gene: NA; clone size: many; CDR3 DNA: TGTGCCAGCAGTGAAATGGGTCTGGGGTTGAAAGCTTTCTTT; CDR3 protein: CASSEMGLGLKAFF
CDR3 length: 13; V gene: TRBV28; J gene: TRBJ1-4; D gene: NA; clone size: few; CDR3 DNA: TGTGCCAGCAGTTTAAGCCCCGGAGAAAAACTGTTTTTT; CDR3 protein: CASSLSPGEKLFF
CDR3 length: 14; V gene: TRBV7-4; J gene: TRBJ1-1; D gene: NA; clone size: NA; CDR3 DNA: TGTGCCAGCAGCTTTGAGGGAGGGGGGACTGAAGCTTTCTTT; CDR3 protein: CASSFEGGGTEAFF
CDR3 length: 14; V gene: TRBV6-5; J gene: TRBJ1-5; D gene: NA; clone size: few; CDR3 DNA: TGTGCCGGCCACGGGGAGATAGACAATCAGCCCCAGCATTTT; CDR3 protein: CAGHGEIDNQPQHF
CDR3 length: 13; V gene: TRBV29-1; J gene: TRBJ2-5; D gene: NA; clone size: many; CDR3 DNA: TGCAGCGTTGAGCTTCCAGGGGAAGAGACCCAGTACTTC; CDR3 protein: CSVELPGEETQYF
CDR3 length: 10; V gene: TRBV20-1; J gene: TRBJ2-3; D gene: NA; clone size: NA; CDR3 DNA: TGCAGTGCTAGAGCAGATACGCAGTATTTT; CDR3 protein: CSARADTQYF
CDR3 length: 15; V gene: TRBV7-2; J gene: TRBJ2-7; D gene: NA; clone size: NA; CDR3 DNA: TGTGCCAGCAGCTTAGCGTGGGGTTGGGACAATGAGCAGTACTTC; CDR3 protein: CASSLAWGWDNEQYF
CDR3 length: 15; V gene: TRBV7-3; J gene: TRBJ2-4; D gene: TRBD1; clone size: few; CDR3 DNA: TGTGCCAGTAGTACAGGGGGCTTAGCCAAAAACATTCAGTACTTC; CDR3 protein: CASSTGGLAKNIQYF
CDR3 length: 16; V gene: TRBV4-1; J gene: TRBJ1-4; D gene: NA; clone size: few; CDR3 DNA: TGCGCCAGCAGCCAAAAGGACGTTCTGGCAAATGAAAAACTGTTTTTT; CDR3 protein: CASSQKDVLANEKLFF
CDR3 length: 15; V gene: TRBV9; J gene: TRBJ1-5; D gene: NA; clone size: NA; CDR3 DNA: TGTGCCGGCAGCACCTGGAGAGGGGGTGGACAGCCCCAGCATTTT; CDR3 protein: CAGSTWRGGGQPQHF
CDR3 length: 12; V gene: TRBV7-9; J gene: TRBJ1-2; D gene: NA; clone size: many; CDR3 DNA: TGTGCCAGCAGCTTAGCTAGGGCTGGCTACACCTTC; CDR3 protein: CASSLARAGYTF
CDR3 length: 12; V gene: TRBV20-1; J gene: TRBJ1-3; D gene: NA; clone size: many; CDR3 DNA: TGCAGTGCAGCTAGCTCTGGAAACACCATATATTTT; CDR3 protein: CSAASSGNTIYF